This entry concerns a single T cell receptor beta chain. What it binds is unknown. The length of the CDR3 is 12 residues. The V and J ends lost 1 base and 7 bases respectively, with 5 bases between them. CDR1 and CDR2 (germline): SGHNT, YENEEA. These data originate in a study of shared clonotypes between healthy human individuals. Broader study findings: Naive CD4 clonotypes overlapped across several donors at around 5%.

Sequencing used immunoSEQ multiplex PCR; TCRdb keeps in-frame clones, though not all of them. The sample lists 2 million to 2.5 million clones, approximately 93% seen once, with about 0.37% in the top ten. The clonotype originates from a man between 18 and 29 years old in good health. Some clones in this sample may be carry-over from other donors' samples. Sequenced material: naive CD4+ T cells from PBMCs. The subset is: CD45RA+ positively selected. V is TRBV11-3 and J is TRBJ2-1; D is unclear. In nucleotides, the CDR3 is TGTGCCAGCAGCTTAGGGCTAAATGAGCAGTTCTTC. It encodes CASSLGLNEQFF.